Following are 30 T cell receptor beta chains from one sample sequenced in a study of regulatory T cells in long-lasting Graves disease. Libraries of TCR beta came from iRepertoire HTBI primers plus Arm-PCR of CDR3 regions. TCRdb independently ran MiXCR on the multiplex PCR reads; one entry per CDR3 protein. The sample holds 250,000 or so distinct CDR3 sequences, 20% to 25% seen once. Time point given: newly diagnosed GD, antithyroid drugs for less than 3 months. PBMC-derived RNA was used for the TCR library. The source was peripheral blood mononuclear cells (PBMCs), collected at new diagnosis, from a patient treated with antithyroid drugs. The receptors come from a female donor with Graves disease.

The chain uses TRBV19 and TRBJ2-2; 10 bases align to TRBD1. The CDR3 runs 17 residues. In germline, CDR1 is LNHDA, CDR2 SQIVND (reference sequence). The J segment lost 4 bases and the V segment lost 4 bases, leaving 9 bases of the junction unmatched. The CDR3 DNA follows: TGTGCCAGTAGTACCTACCTGACAGGGGGCCTCACCGGGGAGCTGTTTTTT. Its translation: CASSTYLTGGLTGELFF. Supplemented by reference TRBV19 and TRBJ2-2, the full variable domain reads DGGITQSPKYLFRKEGQNVTLSCEQNLNHDAMYWYRQDPGQGLRLIYYSQIVNDFQKGDIAEGYSVSREKKESFPLTVTSAQKNPTAFYLCASSTYLTGGLTGELFFGEGSRLTVL.

This clonotype was recorded at least ten times. V and J are TRBV7-9 and TRBJ2-1, with D possibly matching TRBD1 (5 bases). The germline gives CDR1 SEHNR, CDR2 FQNEAQ (reference sequence). The length of the CDR3 is 13 residues. Between the trimmed V and J ends, which lost 9 bases and 5 bases, there was a span of 14 bases. The CDR3 reads CASEGAWNNEQFF. The CDR3 nucleotides read TGTGCCAGTGAAGGGGCCTGGAACAATGAGCAGTTCTTC.

A remark on this clonotype: A far larger clone is one base from this, pointing to a likely read error. This chain uses TRBV7-9 with TRBJ2-5; possibly TRBD2 for D (5 bases). CDR1 is SEHNR, CDR2 FQNEAQ, per germline (reference sequence). The CDR3 length is 14 residues. Trimming left V 5 bases short and J 5 bases short, with 15 bases between. CDR3 in amino acids: CASSHPWRGETQYF. The CDR3 DNA reads as TGTGCCAGCAGCCACCCGTGGAGAGGGGAGACCCAGTACTTC.

This clonotype has ten or more counts. The chain combines TRBV7-9 with TRBJ1-1; 9 bases line up with TRBD1. Germline CDR1 SEHNR, CDR2 FQNEAQ (reference sequence). V was clipped by 5 bases and J by 8 bases; unmatched bases: 6. This CDR3 is 13 amino acids long. The CDR3 region has the DNA TGTGCCAGCAGCCCGGGACAGGGCGGGGAAGCTTTCTTT. It encodes CASSPGQGGEAFF.

V and J are TRBV7-9 and TRBJ2-5, with 8 nucleotides matching TRBD2. After removal of 6 bases from V and 2 bases from J, the junction contained 2 bases not matched to a gene. The germline V gene encodes CDR1 SEHNR and CDR2 FQNEAQ (reference sequence). This CDR3 is built from 13 residues. The CDR3 loop reads CASRPSGQETQYF. The DNA for the CDR3 is TGTGCCAGCAGACCTAGCGGGCAAGAGACCCAGTACTTC.

The chain recombines TRBV20-1 with TRBJ2-1, with TRBD2 matching over 12 bases. Germline lookup yields CDR1 DFQATT and CDR2 SNEGSKA (reference sequence). Germline trimming cut 3 bases from V and 4 bases from J; bases unmatched to any gene: 10. The CDR3 spans 17 residues. CDR3 nucleotides: TGCAGTGCTAGTCAGGTGCGACTAGCGGGAGAATACAATGAGCAGTTCTTC. Its translation: CSASQVRLAGEYNEQFF.

The rearrangement joins TRBV4-2 to TRBJ2-2; D is ambiguous. Trimming shortened V by 2 bases and J by 2 bases, and 12 bases separated the two germline ends. Per the germline V gene, CDR1 is LGHNA and CDR2 is YNFKEQ. CDR3 length: 16 amino acids. The CDR3 nucleotides read TGTGCCAGCAGCCAACCGGGCCAGGTTAACACCGGGGAGCTGTTTTTT. Amino acids: CASSQPGQVNTGELFF.

This clonotype was observed many times. This sequence joins TRBV11-2 and TRBJ1-2; possible D gene TRBD1, 5 bases. The germline V gene has CDR1 SGHAT and CDR2 FQNNGV. CDR3 size: 13 residues. V was cut by 3 bases and J by 3 bases, with 8 bases left in between. CDR3 nucleotide sequence: TGTGCCAGCAGCTTTTTAGGGGACTATGGCTACACCTTC. It encodes CASSFLGDYGYTF.

This clonotype was counted a few times. The chain links TRBV19 to TRBJ1-1; 8 positions agree with TRBD1. Germline V gives CDR1 LNHDA, CDR2 SQIVND (reference sequence). The trim removed 9 bases at V and 0 bases at J, leaving 6 bases unmatched. This CDR3 has 14 amino acids. The CDR3 protein is CASRQGFMNTEAFF. CDR3 in DNA: TGTGCCAGCAGACAGGGGTTCATGAACACTGAAGCTTTCTTT.

The V and J genes are TRBV2 and TRBJ1-2; D not resolved. The V end was cut by 5 bases, the J end by 4 bases, with 14 bases between. CDR3 length: 14 amino acids. Germline V gives CDR1 SNHLY, CDR2 FYNNEI. Here the CDR3 reads CASSQKTEAYGYTF. The CDR3 DNA reads TGTGCCAGCAGTCAAAAGACGGAAGCCTATGGCTACACCTTC.

In regard to this clonotype: A read error may be the cause here, since a much bigger clone is one base away. The chain links TRBV7-2 to TRBJ2-2; D call uncertain. Germline CDR1 is SGHTA and CDR2 is FQGNSA. The ends were cut back, 2 bases at V and 6 bases at J, with 13 bases in the middle. This CDR3 contains 15 residues. The CDR3 region is CASSLMSGGAGELFF. CDR3 coding DNA: TGTGCCAGCAGCTTAATGTCAGGCGGAGCCGGGGAGCTGTTTTTT.

The gene calls are TRBV7-2 and TRBJ2-5; the match to TRBD1 covers 9 bases. V trimming: 3 bases; J trimming: 5 bases; junction bases outside the gene matches: 7. There are 15 residues in the CDR3. Germline V gene data show CDR1 as SGHTA and CDR2 as FQGNSA. Written as DNA, the CDR3 is TGTGCCAGCAGCTTGGGACAGGGAGTTATGGAGACCCAGTACTTC. This translates into CASSLGQGVMETQYF.

On this clonotype: One junction end disagrees with the germline gene, perhaps due to a read error. This chain uses TRBV13 with TRBJ2-3, with 8 bases fitting TRBD1. This CDR3 has 15 amino acids. Germline CDR1 PRHDT, CDR2 FYEKMQ (reference sequence). Here the CDR3 DNA reads TGCGCCAGCAGCTTGCAGGGGGCGAGGGCAGATACGCAGTATTTT. Translating it yields CASSLQGARADTQYF.

This chain uses TRBV6-9 with TRBJ2-3, with 12 bases fitting TRBD2. The CDR3 length is 17 residues. The germline CDR1 and CDR2 sequences are MNHGY and SVAAGI. The J segment lost 4 bases and the V segment lost 3 bases, leaving 8 bases of the junction unmatched. The CDR3 is CASSYSPLAGGPDTQYF. CDR3 nucleotides: TGTGCCAGCAGTTACTCCCCACTAGCGGGGGGCCCAGATACGCAGTATTTT.

This clonotype has a handful of counts. The chain has TRBV4-2 and TRBJ2-1, with D perhaps TRBD2 (7 bases). V was cut by 0 bases and J by 1 base, with 19 bases left in between. Per germline, CDR1 LGHNA and CDR2 YNFKEQ. The CDR3 consists of 19 residues. The CDR3 DNA is TGTGCCAGCAGCCAAGATCATCCCGGACTAGGGGGGTCCTACAATGAGCAGTTCTTC. This encodes CASSQDHPGLGGSYNEQFF.

The chain links TRBV2 to TRBJ2-4, with 13 positions matching TRBD2. This CDR3 is built from 16 residues. Germline loops: CDR1 SNHLY, CDR2 FYNNEI. V lost 6 bases to trimming and J lost 4 bases; unmatched junction nucleotides: 6. The CDR3 here is CASRETSGGGKNIQYF. The CDR3 region has the DNA TGTGCCAGCAGGGAAACTAGCGGGGGGGGGAAAAACATTCAGTACTTC.

As for this clonotype: A read error may account for a junction end that differs from germline. The chain joins TRBV18 to TRBJ1-1, with D unclear. Germline-derived CDR1 and CDR2 are KGHSH and LQKENI. This CDR3 spans 13 amino acids. The CDR3 protein is CARSPVLNTEAFF. The CDR3 bases are TGTGCCCGCTCACCGGTCCTGAACACTGAAGCTTTCTTT. The full variable domain, in which reference TRBV18 and TRBJ1-1 provide the parts outside the CDR3, is NAGVMQNPRHLVRRRGQEARLRCSPMKGHSHVYWYRQLPEEGLKFMVYLQKENIIDESGMPKERFSAEFPKEGPSILRIQQVVRGDSAAYFCARSPVLNTEAFFGQGTRLTVV.

This clonotype was seen at least ten times. This chain links TRBV24-1 with TRBJ2-2; D unresolved. Germline values: CDR1 KGHDR, CDR2 SFDVKD. V shed 0 bases and J shed 3 bases, with 7 bases lying between them. The CDR3 spans 15 residues. The CDR3 loop is CATSDLQIDTGELFF. Here the CDR3 DNA reads TGTGCCACCAGTGATTTGCAGATAGACACCGGGGAGCTGTTTTTT.

This clonotype has a count of ten or more. The chain uses TRBV6-2 or TRBV6-3 and TRBJ1-1, with D perhaps matching TRBD1 (6 bases). Germline V gene data show CDR1 as MNHEY and CDR2 as SVGEGT. V lost 7 bases and J lost 0, with 15 bases in between. The CDR3 is made up of 15 amino acids. CDR3 DNA: TGTGCCAGCATGACTTCGACAGGTATGAACACTGAAGCTTTCTTT. This translates into CASMTSTGMNTEAFF.

This clonotype showed up many times. This chain connects TRBV3-1 to TRBJ2-5; no reliable D call. The CDR3 has 13 amino acids. With 1 base removed from V and 5 bases from J, the gap between germline ends came to 8 bases. CDR1 is LGHDT, CDR2 YNNKEL, per germline (reference sequence). The CDR3, as DNA: TGTGCCAGCAGCCAAGGGAGAGATGAGACCCAGTACTTC. Translating gives CASSQGRDETQYF.

This clonotype was counted many times. The chain has TRBV20-1 and TRBJ1-2; 9 bases map to TRBD1. The CDR3 has 13 residues. With V trimmed by 3 bases and J by 8 bases, 7 bases remained unmatched. Looked up from germline, CDR1 is DFQATT and CDR2 is SNEGSKA (reference sequence). CDR3 DNA sequence: TGCAGTGCTAGGAAAAGGACAGGGGAAGGCTACACCTTC. Encoded protein: CSARKRTGEGYTF.

This clonotype has a count of ten or more. The chain employs TRBV2 and TRBJ1-6; 9 bases agree with TRBD1. The germline gives CDR1 SNHLY, CDR2 FYNNEI. This CDR3 is 15 amino acids long. Germline trimming cut 6 bases from V and 6 bases from J; bases unmatched to any gene: 6. CDR3 residues: CASRQGAGGNSPLHF. The DNA of the CDR3 is TGTGCCAGCAGACAGGGGGCAGGGGGTAATTCACCCCTCCACTTT.

As concerns this clonotype: A read error may explain this, as a much larger clone is one base away. The chain is built from TRBV6-1 and TRBJ2-5; no firm D call. In germline, CDR1 is MNHNS, CDR2 SASEGT. With 8 bases removed from V and 1 base from J, the gap between germline ends came to 20 bases. The CDR3 loop spans 16 amino acids. The CDR3 DNA is TGTGCCAGCGTAGCAGTAACACTGGGGTGCCAAGAGACCCAGTACTTC. Protein product: CASVAVTLGCQETQYF.

This clonotype appeared many times. This chain uses TRBV6-1 with TRBJ2-1; D is possibly TRBD2 (6 bases). The V gene lost 1 base and the J gene lost 9 bases, with 16 bases spanning the gap. Germline V gene lookup returns CDR1 MNHNS and CDR2 SASEGT. The CDR3 contains 15 residues. The CDR3 DNA sequence: TGTGCCAGCAGTGAAGATTGGGTGGGGACTGGTGAGCAGTTCTTC. It yields the protein CASSEDWVGTGEQFF.

This clonotype was observed a single time. A much bigger clone sits one base away, suggesting this may be a read error. The chain carries TRBV19 and TRBJ2-7; D tentatively fits TRBD1 or TRBD2 (5 bases each). The CDR3 loop spans 13 amino acids. Germline CDR1 LNHDA, CDR2 SQIVND (reference sequence). CDR3 in amino acids: CASSAMRGYGQYF. The CDR3 DNA reads TGTGCCAGTAGTGCAATGAGGGGCTACGGGCAGTACTTC.

With respect to this clonotype: A read error likely explains this, since a far larger clone differs by one base. The chain carries TRBV28 and TRBJ2-7; 7 positions agree with TRBD1. The CDR3 covers 13 residues. The junction had 5 bases not matched to a gene; V was cut back by 2 bases and J by 7 bases. The germline V gene encodes CDR1 MDHEN and CDR2 SYDVKM. CDR3 loop: CASSLPTGDEQYF. In DNA form, the CDR3 reads TGTGCCAGCAGTTTACCAACAGGGGATGAGCAGTACTTC. The variable domain in full, completed from reference TRBV28 and TRBJ2-7, reads DVKVTQSSRYLVKRTGEKVFLECVQDMDHENMFWYRQDPGLGLRLIYFSYDVKMKEKGDIPEGYSVSREKKERFSLILESASTNQTSMYLCASSLPTGDEQYFGPGTRLTVT.

V gene TRBV28 combines with J gene TRBJ1-2, with D uncertain. The V gene lost 2 bases and the J gene lost 1 base, with 11 bases spanning the gap. The CDR3 extends over 15 amino acids. Looked up from germline, CDR1 is MDHEN and CDR2 is SYDVKM. DNA for the CDR3: TGTGCCAGCAGTTTACATTCCGGGTTTAACTATGGCTACACCTTC. Translated: CASSLHSGFNYGYTF.

In this sample, this clonotype turned up many times. The rearrangement joins TRBV7-9 to TRBJ2-1; TRBD1 might be the D (5 bases). The CDR3 extends over 11 amino acids. The germline CDR1 and CDR2 sequences are SEHNR and FQNEAQ (reference sequence). Trimming shortened V by 2 bases and J by 15 bases, and 11 bases separated the two germline ends. CDR3 loop: CASSLQGGLFF. Here the CDR3 DNA reads TGTGCCAGCAGCTTACAGGGTGGTCTGTTCTTC.

This clonotype was detected many times. Here the CDR3 reads CASSQPGAATGEQYF. CDR3 coding DNA: TGTGCCAGCAGTCAACCCGGGGCAGCGACGGGGGAGCAGTACTTC. This sequence joins TRBV28 and TRBJ2-7; TRBD1 or TRBD2 may be the D gene (5 bases each). Germline values: CDR1 MDHEN, CDR2 SYDVKM. Trimming removed 5 bases at V and 7 bases at J, with 21 bases between. The CDR3 totals 15 residues.

This clonotype appeared many times. The chain has TRBV3-1 and TRBJ2-2, with TRBD1 matching 8 bases. The CDR3 is 15 amino acids. Looked up from germline, CDR1 is LGHDT and CDR2 is YNNKEL (reference sequence). The V and J ends lost 6 bases and 2 bases, in that order; junction bases with no gene match: 5. The CDR3 bases are TGTGCCAGCAGACCAGACAGGGGAAACACCGGGGAGCTGTTTTTT. Its translation is CASRPDRGNTGELFF.